The 11 T cell receptor beta chains presented below share a single source sample, sequenced in a study of blood T cell repertoires in COVID-19. Clones were read by immunoSEQ multiplex PCR, and TCRdb kept only the in-frame ones, dropping some. This sample has a few hundred thousand clones; around 92% occur once, and the top ten carry approximately 3%. The sample consisted of peripheral blood. The receptors were sampled from a woman aged 30 to 39 with COVID-19, enrolled during active disease.

V usage is TRBV28 and J usage is TRBJ1-3; TRBD1 matches at 12 bases. This CDR3 comprises 14 residues. J lost 7 bases, V lost 5 bases, and 3 bases had no gene match. The germline CDR1 and CDR2 sequences are MDHEN and SYDVKM. In nucleotides, the CDR3 is TGTGCCAGCAGTCACGGGACAGGGGGCAACACCATATATTTT. It is translated as CASSHGTGGNTIYF.

The table lists this clone with a count of one. The gene calls are TRBV6-5 and TRBJ1-5; D is undetermined. Trimming pared 7 bases from V and 3 bases from J, leaving 10 bases between. Germline CDR1 is MNHEY and CDR2 is SVGAGI. There are 13 residues in the CDR3. CDR3 DNA: TGTGCCAGCACACGGGGAGACAATCAGCCCCAGCATTTT. As protein: CASTRGDNQPQHF.

This clone was observed once. The chain uses TRBV10-3 and TRBJ1-2; 8 positions match TRBD1. Per the germline V gene, CDR1 is ENHRY and CDR2 is SYGVKD. The CDR3 spans 11 residues. V lost 7 bases, J lost 6 bases, and 1 base stayed unmatched. CDR3 in DNA: TGTGCCATCACAGGGGGCGATGGCTACACCTTC. It encodes CAITGGDGYTF.

This clone was recorded once. The chain links TRBV5-4 to TRBJ2-1; TRBD2 matches at 13 bases. This CDR3 has 16 residues. The junction had 5 bases not matched to a gene; V was cut back by 4 bases and J by 4 bases. The germline V gene has CDR1 SGHNT and CDR2 YYREEE (reference sequence). The DNA for the CDR3 is TGTGCCAGCAGCACGGGGACTAGCGGGGTTTACAATGAGCAGTTCTTC. This gives the protein CASSTGTSGVYNEQFF.

The rearrangement links TRBV4-2 to TRBJ2-7; D not certain. This CDR3 contains 14 residues. V dropped 0 bases and J dropped 1 base, with 7 bases sitting between them. Germline-derived CDR1 and CDR2 are LGHNA and YNFKEQ. The CDR3 bases are TGTGCCAGCAGCCAAGAGCAGGCATCCTACGAGCAGTACTTC. This encodes CASSQEQASYEQYF.

The chain links TRBV5-4 to TRBJ1-5; TRBD1 might be the D (5 bases). Germline CDR1 and CDR2: SGHNT and YYREEE (reference sequence). Between the trimmed V and J ends, which lost 0 bases and 6 bases, there was a span of 16 bases. The CDR3 consists of 16 residues. In DNA form, the CDR3 reads TGTGCCAGCAGCTTGGATGGGGTGGGCGGGGGTCAGCCCCAGCATTTT. Its protein is CASSLDGVGGGQPQHF.

Worth noting for this clone: The same CDR3 can be traced to other DNA sequences in this sample. The genes are TRBV11-3 and TRBJ1-1; TRBD1 is a possible D gene (6 bases). Between the trimmed V and J ends, which lost 5 bases and 1 base, there was a span of 17 bases. CDR3 length: 16 amino acids. Looked up from germline, CDR1 is SGHNT and CDR2 is YENEEA. CDR3 sequence: CASSPRGGQKNTEAFF. CDR3 bases: TGTGCCAGCAGCCCTAGGGGCGGACAGAAGAACACTGAAGCTTTCTTT.

The V call is TRBV7-2, the J call TRBJ2-2; the match to TRBD2 covers 12 bases. Germline V CDR1 and CDR2: SGHTA, FQGNSA. This CDR3 is built from 19 residues. V shed 3 bases, J shed 7 bases, and the junction held 15 bases outside the gene matches. The CDR3 spells CASSFKLAGGPPLSGELFF. Here the CDR3 DNA reads TGTGCCAGCAGCTTTAAACTAGCGGGAGGCCCACCCTTGAGCGGGGAGCTGTTTTTT.

The V call is TRBV15, the J call TRBJ2-3; 9 positions agree with TRBD2. Germline CDR1 LNHNV, CDR2 YYDKDF (reference sequence). Unmatched junction bases numbered 10, after V lost 4 bases and J lost 2 bases. There are 17 residues in the CDR3. The CDR3 DNA follows: TGTGCCACCAGCACAGAACTAGCGGGCTCCCCCACAGATACGCAGTATTTT. Translation gives CATSTELAGSPTDTQYF.

V is TRBV13 and J is TRBJ2-2, with 14 bases matching TRBD2. CDR1 and CDR2 from the germline V gene are PRHDT and FYEKMQ (reference sequence). This CDR3 has 17 residues. V was pared by 5 bases and J by 1 base, with 3 bases of the junction left unmatched. This chain's CDR3 is CASSPGTSGGNTGELFF. DNA for the CDR3: TGTGCCAGCAGCCCCGGGACTAGCGGGGGGAACACCGGGGAGCTGTTTTTT.

The chain has TRBV9 and TRBJ2-1; no definite D call. Germline loops: CDR1 SGDLS, CDR2 YYNGEE. The CDR3 spans 13 residues. Deletions cut 4 bases from V and 7 bases from J, with 12 bases between. In DNA form, the CDR3 reads TGTGCCAGCAGCCAAACCCTTCGGAATGAGCAGTTCTTC. Translated: CASSQTLRNEQFF. The full variable domain, completed using reference TRBV9 and TRBJ2-1, is DSGVTQTPKHLITATGQRVTLRCSPRSGDLSVYWYQQSLDQGLQFLIQYYNGEERAKGNILERFSAQQFPDLHSELNLSSLELGDSALYFCASSQTLRNEQFFGPGTRLTVL.